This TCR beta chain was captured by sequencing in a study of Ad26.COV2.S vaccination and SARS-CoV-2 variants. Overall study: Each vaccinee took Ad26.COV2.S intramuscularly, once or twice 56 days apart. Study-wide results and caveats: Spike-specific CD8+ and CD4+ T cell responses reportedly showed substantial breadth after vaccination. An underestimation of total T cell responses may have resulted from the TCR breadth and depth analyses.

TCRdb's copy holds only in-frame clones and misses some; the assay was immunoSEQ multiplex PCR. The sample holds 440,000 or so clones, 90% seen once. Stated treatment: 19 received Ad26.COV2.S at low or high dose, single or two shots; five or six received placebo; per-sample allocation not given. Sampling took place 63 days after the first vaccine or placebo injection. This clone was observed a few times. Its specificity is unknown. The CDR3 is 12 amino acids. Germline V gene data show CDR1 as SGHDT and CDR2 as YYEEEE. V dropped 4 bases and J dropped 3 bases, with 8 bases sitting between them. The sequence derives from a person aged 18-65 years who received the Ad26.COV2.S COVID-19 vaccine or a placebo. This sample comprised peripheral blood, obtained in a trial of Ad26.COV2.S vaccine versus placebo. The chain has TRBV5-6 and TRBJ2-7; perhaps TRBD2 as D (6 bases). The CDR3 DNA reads TGTGCCAGCAGCCGGGACTTCTACGAGCAGTACTTC. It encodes CASSRDFYEQYF.